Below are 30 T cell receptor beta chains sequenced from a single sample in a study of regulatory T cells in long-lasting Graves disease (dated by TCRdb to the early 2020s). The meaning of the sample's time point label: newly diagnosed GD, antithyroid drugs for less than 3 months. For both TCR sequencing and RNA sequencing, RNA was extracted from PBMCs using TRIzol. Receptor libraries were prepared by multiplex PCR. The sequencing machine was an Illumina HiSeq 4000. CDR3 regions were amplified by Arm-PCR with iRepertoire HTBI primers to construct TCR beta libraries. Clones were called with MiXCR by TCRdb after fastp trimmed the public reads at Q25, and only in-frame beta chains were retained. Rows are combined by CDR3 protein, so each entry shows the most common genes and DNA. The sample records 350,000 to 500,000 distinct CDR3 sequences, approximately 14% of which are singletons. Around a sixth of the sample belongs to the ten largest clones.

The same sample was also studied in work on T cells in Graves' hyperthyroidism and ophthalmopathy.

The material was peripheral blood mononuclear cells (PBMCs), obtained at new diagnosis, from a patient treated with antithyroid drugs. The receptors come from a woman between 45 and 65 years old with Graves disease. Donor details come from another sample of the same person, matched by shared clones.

CDR3: CASSAQTGFSGANVLTF. The CDR3 nucleotides read TGTGCCAGCAGCGCTCAAACAGGTTTCTCTGGGGCCAACGTCCTGACTTTC. V is TRBV9 and J is TRBJ2-6, with D perhaps TRBD1 (5 bases). CDR3 size: 17 residues. Per the germline V gene, CDR1 is SGDLS and CDR2 is YYNGEE. V was pared by 3 bases and J by 0 bases, with 13 bases between. The complete variable domain, with remaining parts taken from reference TRBV9 and TRBJ2-6, reads DSGVTQTPKHLITATGQRVTLRCSPRSGDLSVYWYQQSLDQGLQFLIQYYNGEERAKGNILERFSAQQFPDLHSELNLSSLELGDSALYFCASSAQTGFSGANVLTFGAGSRLTVL.

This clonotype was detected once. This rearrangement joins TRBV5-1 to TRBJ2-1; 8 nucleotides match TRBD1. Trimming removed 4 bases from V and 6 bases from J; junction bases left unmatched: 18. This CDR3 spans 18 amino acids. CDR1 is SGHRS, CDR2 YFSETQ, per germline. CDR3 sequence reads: CASSIGRRTGGLINEQFF. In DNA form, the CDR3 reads TGCGCCAGCAGCATCGGGCGACGAACAGGGGGACTTATCAATGAGCAGTTCTTC.

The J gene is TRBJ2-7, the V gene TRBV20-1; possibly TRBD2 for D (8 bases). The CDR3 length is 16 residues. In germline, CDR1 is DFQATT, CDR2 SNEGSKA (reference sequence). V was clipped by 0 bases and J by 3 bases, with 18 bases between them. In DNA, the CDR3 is TGCAGTGCTAGAGATCGGGGGGGAGGGGGCCACTACGAGCAGTACTTC. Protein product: CSARDRGGGGHYEQYF.

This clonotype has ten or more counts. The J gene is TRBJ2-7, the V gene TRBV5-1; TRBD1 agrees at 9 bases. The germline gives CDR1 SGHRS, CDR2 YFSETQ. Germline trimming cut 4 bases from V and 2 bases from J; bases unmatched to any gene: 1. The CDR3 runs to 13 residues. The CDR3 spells CASSRTGAYEQYF. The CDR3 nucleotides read TGCGCCAGCAGCAGGACAGGGGCCTACGAGCAGTACTTC.

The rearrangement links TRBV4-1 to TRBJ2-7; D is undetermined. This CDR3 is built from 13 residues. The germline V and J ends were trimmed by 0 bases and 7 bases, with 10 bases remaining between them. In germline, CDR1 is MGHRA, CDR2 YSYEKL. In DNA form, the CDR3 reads TGCGCCAGCAGCCAAGATTCCGGGTGGGAGCAGTACTTC. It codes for CASSQDSGWEQYF.

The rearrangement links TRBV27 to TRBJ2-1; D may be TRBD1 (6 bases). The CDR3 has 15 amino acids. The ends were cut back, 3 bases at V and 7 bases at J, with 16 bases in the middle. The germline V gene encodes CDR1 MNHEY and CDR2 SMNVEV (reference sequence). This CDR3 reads CASSLTGYPGNEQFF. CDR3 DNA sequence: TGTGCCAGCAGTTTGACAGGCTACCCGGGGAATGAGCAGTTCTTC.

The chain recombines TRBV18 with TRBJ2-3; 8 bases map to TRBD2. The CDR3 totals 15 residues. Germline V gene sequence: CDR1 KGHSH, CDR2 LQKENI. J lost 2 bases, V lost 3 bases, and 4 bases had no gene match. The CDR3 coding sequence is TGTGCCAGCTCACCGGGACTAGGTGACACAGATACGCAGTATTTT. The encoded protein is CASSPGLGDTDTQYF.

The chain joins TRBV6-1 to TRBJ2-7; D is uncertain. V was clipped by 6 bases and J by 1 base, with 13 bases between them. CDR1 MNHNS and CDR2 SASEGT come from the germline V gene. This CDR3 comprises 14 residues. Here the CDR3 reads CASSPFVGSYEQYF. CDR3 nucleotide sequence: TGTGCCAGCAGCCCATTTGTAGGGTCCTACGAGCAGTACTTC.

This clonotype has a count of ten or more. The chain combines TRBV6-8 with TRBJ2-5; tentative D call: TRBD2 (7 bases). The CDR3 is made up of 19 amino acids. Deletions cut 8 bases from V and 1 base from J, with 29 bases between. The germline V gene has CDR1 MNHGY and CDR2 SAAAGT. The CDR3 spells CASRGGLAWSEGCQETQYF. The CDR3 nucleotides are TGTGCCAGCCGCGGGGGCCTAGCGTGGTCCGAAGGGTGCCAAGAGACCCAGTACTTC.

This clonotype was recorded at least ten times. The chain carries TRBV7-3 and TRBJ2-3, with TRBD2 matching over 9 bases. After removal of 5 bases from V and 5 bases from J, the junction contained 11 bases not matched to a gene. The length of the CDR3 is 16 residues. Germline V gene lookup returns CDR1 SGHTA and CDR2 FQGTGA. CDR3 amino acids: CASSLLAGPLGDTQYF. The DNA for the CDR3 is TGTGCCAGCAGCCTGCTAGCGGGACCCCTCGGAGATACGCAGTATTTT.

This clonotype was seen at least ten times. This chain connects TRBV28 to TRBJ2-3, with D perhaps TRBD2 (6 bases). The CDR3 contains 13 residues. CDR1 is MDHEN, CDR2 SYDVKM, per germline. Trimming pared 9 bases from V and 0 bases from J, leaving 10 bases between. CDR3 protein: CASEAGSTDTQYF. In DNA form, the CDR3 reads TGTGCCAGTGAAGCGGGCAGCACAGATACGCAGTATTTT.

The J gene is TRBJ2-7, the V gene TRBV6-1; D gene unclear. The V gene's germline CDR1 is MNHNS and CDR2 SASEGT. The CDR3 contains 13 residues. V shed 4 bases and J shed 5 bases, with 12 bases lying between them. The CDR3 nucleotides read TGTGCCAGCAGTGGATCTCGCGTTGACGAGCAGTACTTC. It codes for CASSGSRVDEQYF.

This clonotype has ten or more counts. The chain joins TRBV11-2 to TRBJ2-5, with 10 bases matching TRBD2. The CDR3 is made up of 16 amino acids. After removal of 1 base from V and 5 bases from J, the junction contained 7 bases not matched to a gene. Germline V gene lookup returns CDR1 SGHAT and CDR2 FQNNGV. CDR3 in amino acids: CASSLGAGGGLETQYF. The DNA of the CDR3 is TGTGCCAGCAGCTTAGGAGCGGGAGGGGGTTTGGAGACCCAGTACTTC.

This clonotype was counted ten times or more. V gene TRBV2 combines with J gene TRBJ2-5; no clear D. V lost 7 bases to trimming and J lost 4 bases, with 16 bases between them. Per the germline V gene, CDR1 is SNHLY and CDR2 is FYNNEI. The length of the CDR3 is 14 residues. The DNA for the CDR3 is TGTGCCAGCAACAGCCTCGGTGGCAGAGAGACCCAGTACTTC. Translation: CASNSLGGRETQYF.

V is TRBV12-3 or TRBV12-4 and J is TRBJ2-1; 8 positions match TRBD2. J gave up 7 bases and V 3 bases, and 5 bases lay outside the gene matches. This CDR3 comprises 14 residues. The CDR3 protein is CASSFGGAPNEQFF. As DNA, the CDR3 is TGTGCCAGCAGTTTCGGGGGGGCTCCAAATGAGCAGTTCTTC.

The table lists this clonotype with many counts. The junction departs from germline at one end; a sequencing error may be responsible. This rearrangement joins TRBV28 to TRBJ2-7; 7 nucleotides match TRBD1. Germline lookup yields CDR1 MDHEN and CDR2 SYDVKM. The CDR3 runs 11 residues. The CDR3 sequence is CASTLHRDSRF. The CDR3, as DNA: TGTGCCAGCACCCTTCACCGGGACAGTCGTTTC. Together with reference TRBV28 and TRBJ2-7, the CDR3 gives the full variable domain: DVKVTQSSRYLVKRTGEKVFLECVQDMDHENMFWYRQDPGLGLRLIYFSYDVKMKEKGDIPEGYSVSREKKERFSLILESASTNQTSMYLCASTLHRDSRFGPGTRLTVT.

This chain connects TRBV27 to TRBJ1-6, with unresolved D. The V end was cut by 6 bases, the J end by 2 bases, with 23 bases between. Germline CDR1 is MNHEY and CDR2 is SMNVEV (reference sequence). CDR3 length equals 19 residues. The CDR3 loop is CASSLEAGFLNPYNSPLHF. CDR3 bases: TGTGCCAGCAGCCTAGAAGCTGGGTTCCTCAATCCCTATAATTCACCCCTCCACTTT.

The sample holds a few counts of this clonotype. The chain's CDR3 is CASSHADTQYF. The CDR3 DNA reads TGTGCCAGCAGTCACGCGGATACGCAGTATTTT. This chain joins TRBV27 and TRBJ2-3, with unresolved D. Germline-derived CDR1 and CDR2 are MNHEY and SMNVEV (reference sequence). This CDR3 is 11 amino acids long. Between the trimmed V and J ends, which lost 5 bases and 6 bases, there was a span of 6 bases.

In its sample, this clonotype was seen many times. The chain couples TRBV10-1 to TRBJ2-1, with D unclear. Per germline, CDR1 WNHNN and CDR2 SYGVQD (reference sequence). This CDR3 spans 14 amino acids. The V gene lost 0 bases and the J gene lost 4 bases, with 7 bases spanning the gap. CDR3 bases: TGCGCCAGCAGTGAGTCGGCCCCTTACAATGAGCAGTTCTTC. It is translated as CASSESAPYNEQFF.

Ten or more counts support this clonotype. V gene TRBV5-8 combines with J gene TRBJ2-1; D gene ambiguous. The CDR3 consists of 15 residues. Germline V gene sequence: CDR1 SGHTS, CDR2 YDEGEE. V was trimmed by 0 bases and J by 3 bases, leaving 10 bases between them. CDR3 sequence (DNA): TGTGCCAGCAGCTTGGAGGCGGCGGACTACAATGAGCAGTTCTTC. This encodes CASSLEAADYNEQFF. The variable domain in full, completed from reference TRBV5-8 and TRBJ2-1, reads EAGVTQSPTHLIKTRGQQATLRCSPISGHTSVYWYQQALGLGLQFLLWYDEGEERNRGNFPPRFSGRQFPNYSSELNVNALELEDSALYLCASSLEAADYNEQFFGPGTRLTVL.

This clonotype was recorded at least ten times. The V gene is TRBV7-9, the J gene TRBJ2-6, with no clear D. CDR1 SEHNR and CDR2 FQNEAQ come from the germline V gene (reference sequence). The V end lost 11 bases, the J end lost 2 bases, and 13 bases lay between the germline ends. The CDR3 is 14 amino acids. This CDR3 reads CAGLEDPGANVLTF. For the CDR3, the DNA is TGTGCCGGGCTCGAGGACCCTGGGGCCAACGTCCTGACTTTC.

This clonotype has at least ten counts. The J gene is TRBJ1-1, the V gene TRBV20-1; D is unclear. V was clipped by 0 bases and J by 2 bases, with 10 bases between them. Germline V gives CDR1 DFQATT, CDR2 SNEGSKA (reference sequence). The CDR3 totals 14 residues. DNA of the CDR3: TGCAGTGCTAGAGATGGGATCTCAAACACTGAAGCTTTCTTT. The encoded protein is CSARDGISNTEAFF.

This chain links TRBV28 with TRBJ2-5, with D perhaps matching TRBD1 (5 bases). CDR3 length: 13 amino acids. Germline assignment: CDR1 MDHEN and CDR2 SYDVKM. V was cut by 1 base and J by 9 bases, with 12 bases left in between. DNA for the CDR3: TGTGCCAGCAGTTTATTTAGGGGTGAGGCCCAGTACTTC. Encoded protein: CASSLFRGEAQYF.

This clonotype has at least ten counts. CDR3 sequence reads: CAISEGTVNQPQHF. CDR3 sequence (DNA): TGTGCCATCAGTGAGGGGACAGTAAATCAGCCCCAGCATTTT. The chain joins TRBV10-3 to TRBJ1-5, with 7 bases fitting TRBD1. V trimming: 2 bases; J trimming: 4 bases; junction bases outside the gene matches: 2. Germline V gives CDR1 ENHRY, CDR2 SYGVKD. The CDR3 length is 14 residues.

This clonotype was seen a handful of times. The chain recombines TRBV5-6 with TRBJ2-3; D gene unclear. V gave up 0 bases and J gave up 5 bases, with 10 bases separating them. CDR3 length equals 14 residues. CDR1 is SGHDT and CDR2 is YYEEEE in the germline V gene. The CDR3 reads CASSLARVGDTQYF. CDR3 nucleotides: TGTGCCAGCAGCTTGGCCCGGGTCGGAGATACGCAGTATTTT. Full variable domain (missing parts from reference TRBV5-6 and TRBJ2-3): DAGVTQSPTHLIKTRGQQVTLRCSPKSGHDTVSWYQQALGQGPQFIFQYYEEEERQRGNFPDRFSGHQFPNYSSELNVNALLLGDSALYLCASSLARVGDTQYFGPGTRLTVL.

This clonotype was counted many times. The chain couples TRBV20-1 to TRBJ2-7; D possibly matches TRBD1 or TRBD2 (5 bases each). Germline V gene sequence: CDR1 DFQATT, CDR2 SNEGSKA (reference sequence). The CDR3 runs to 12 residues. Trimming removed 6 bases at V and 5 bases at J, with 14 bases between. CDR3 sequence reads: CSATSGAHEQYF. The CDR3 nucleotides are TGCAGTGCAACCTCCGGGGCCCACGAGCAGTACTTC.

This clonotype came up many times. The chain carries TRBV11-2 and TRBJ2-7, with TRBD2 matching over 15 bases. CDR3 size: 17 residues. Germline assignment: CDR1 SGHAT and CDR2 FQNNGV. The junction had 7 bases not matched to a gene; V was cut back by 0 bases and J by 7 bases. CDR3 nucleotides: TGTGCCAGCAGCTTAGATCGCCGGACTAGCGGGAGGGGTGAGCAGTACTTC. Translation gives CASSLDRRTSGRGEQYF.

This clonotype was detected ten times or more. The CDR3 is CSARAWDRAENEQYF. The DNA for the CDR3 is TGCAGTGCTAGAGCCTGGGACAGGGCAGAAAACGAGCAGTACTTC. The chain links TRBV20-1 to TRBJ2-7; 9 bases are shared with TRBD1. The CDR3 covers 15 residues. In germline, CDR1 is DFQATT, CDR2 SNEGSKA (reference sequence). Trimming at V came to 1 base and at J to 5 bases, leaving 9 bases not matched to a gene.

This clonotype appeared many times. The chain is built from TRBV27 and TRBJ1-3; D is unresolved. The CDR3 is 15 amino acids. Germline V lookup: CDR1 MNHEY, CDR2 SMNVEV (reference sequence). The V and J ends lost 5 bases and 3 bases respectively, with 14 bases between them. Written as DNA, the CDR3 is TGTGCCAGCAGTGGCTCGTTGGGATATGGAAACACCATATATTTT. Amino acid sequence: CASSGSLGYGNTIYF.

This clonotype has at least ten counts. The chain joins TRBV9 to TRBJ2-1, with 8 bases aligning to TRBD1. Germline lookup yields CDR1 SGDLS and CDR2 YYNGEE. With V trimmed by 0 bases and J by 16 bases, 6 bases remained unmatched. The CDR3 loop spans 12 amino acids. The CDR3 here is CASSVEQGAPFF. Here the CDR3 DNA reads TGTGCCAGCAGCGTAGAGCAGGGGGCCCCCTTCTTC.